The 3 T cell receptor beta chains reported below all come from one sample, sequenced in a study of CD8 T cells in Susac syndrome. With random hexamers, reverse transcription was performed on about 0.5 to 1 ug of RNA. TCRdb passed the immunoSEQ multiplex PCR reads through MiXCR, listing each CDR3 protein once. The data contain 150,000 to 200,000 distinct CDR3 sequences, roughly 94% of them seen just once; the ten biggest clones take up about 0.1%. Source material: CD4+ T cells from PBMCs. Receptor source: a human donor with multiple sclerosis.

This chain joins TRBV20-1 and TRBJ2-2, with D hard to call. Looked up from germline, CDR1 is DFQATT and CDR2 is SNEGSKA (reference sequence). The length of the CDR3 is 16 residues. Trimming stripped 1 base from V and 6 bases from J, with 18 bases between. CDR3 loop: CSARVNQEPVAGELFF. CDR3 DNA sequence: TGCAGTGCTAGAGTAAATCAGGAACCTGTTGCCGGGGAGCTGTTTTTT.

The V call is TRBV9, the J call TRBJ2-2, with TRBD1 identical over 9 bases. Trimming at V came to 3 bases and at J to 7 bases, leaving 7 bases not matched to a gene. CDR3 length: 15 amino acids. From germline, CDR1 is SGDLS and CDR2 YYNGEE. CDR3 nucleotides: TGTGCCAGCAGCGCGGAGGACAGGGGTGGCGGGGAGCTGTTTTTT. It yields the protein CASSAEDRGGGELFF. Using reference TRBV9 and TRBJ2-2 for the parts outside the CDR3, the full variable domain is DSGVTQTPKHLITATGQRVTLRCSPRSGDLSVYWYQQSLDQGLQFLIQYYNGEERAKGNILERFSAQQFPDLHSELNLSSLELGDSALYFCASSAEDRGGGELFFGEGSRLTVL.

This clonotype has just one count. The chain combines TRBV4-1 with TRBJ1-5; the D gene is possibly TRBD1 (6 bases). Trimming removed 1 base from V and 1 base from J, with 11 bases in between. CDR1 and CDR2 (germline): MGHRA, YSYEKL. The CDR3 spans 16 residues. This CDR3 reads CASSQGARGSNQPQHF. The CDR3 coding sequence is TGCGCCAGCAGCCAAGGTGCCAGGGGAAGCAATCAGCCCCAGCATTTT.